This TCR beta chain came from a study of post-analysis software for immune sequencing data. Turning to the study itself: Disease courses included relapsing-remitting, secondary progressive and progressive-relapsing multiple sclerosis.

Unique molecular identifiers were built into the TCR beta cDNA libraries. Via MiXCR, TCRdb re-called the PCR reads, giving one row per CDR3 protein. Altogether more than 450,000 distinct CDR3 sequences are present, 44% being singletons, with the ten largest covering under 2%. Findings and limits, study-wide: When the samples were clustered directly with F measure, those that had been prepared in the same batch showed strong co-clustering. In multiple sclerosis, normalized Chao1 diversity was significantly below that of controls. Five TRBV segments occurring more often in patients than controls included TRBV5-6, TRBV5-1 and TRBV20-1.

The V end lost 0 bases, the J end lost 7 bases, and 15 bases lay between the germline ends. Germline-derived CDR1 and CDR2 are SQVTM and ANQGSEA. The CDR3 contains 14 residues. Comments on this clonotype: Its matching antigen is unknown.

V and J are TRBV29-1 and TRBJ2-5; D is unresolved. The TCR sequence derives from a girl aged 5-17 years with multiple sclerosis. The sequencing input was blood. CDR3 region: CSVEDPGGWGTQYF. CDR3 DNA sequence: TGCAGCGTTGAAGATCCGGGCGGCTGGGGGACCCAGTACTTC.